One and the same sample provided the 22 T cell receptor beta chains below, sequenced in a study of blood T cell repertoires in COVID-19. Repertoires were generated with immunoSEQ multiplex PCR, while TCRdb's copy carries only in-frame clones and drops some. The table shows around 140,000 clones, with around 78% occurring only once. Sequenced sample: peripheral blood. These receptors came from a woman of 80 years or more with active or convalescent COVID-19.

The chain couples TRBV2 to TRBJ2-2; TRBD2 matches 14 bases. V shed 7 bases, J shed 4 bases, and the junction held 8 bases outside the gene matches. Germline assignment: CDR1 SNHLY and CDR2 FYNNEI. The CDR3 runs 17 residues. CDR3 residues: CASNGTSGGPVTGELFF. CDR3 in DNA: TGTGCCAGCAACGGGACTAGCGGGGGACCCGTCACCGGGGAGCTGTTTTTT.

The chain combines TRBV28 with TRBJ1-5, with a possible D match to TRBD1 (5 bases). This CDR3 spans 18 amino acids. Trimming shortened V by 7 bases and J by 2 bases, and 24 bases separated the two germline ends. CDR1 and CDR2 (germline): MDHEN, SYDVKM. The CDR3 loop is CASTPLTFGRGGNQPQHF. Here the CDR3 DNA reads TGTGCCAGCACCCCTTTAACATTTGGGAGGGGAGGCAATCAGCCCCAGCATTTT.

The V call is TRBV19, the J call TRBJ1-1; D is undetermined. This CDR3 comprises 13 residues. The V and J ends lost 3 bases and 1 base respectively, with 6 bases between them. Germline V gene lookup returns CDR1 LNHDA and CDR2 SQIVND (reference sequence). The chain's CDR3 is CASSIESNTEAFF. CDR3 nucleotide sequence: TGTGCCAGTAGTATCGAGTCGAACACTGAAGCTTTCTTT.

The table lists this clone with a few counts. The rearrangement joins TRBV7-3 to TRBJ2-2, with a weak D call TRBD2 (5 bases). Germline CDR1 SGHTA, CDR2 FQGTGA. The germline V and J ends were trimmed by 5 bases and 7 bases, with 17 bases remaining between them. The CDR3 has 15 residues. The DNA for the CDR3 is TGTGCCAGCAGCCCCTCTTGGAGGAGTGGCGGGGAGCTGTTTTTT. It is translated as CASSPSWRSGGELFF.

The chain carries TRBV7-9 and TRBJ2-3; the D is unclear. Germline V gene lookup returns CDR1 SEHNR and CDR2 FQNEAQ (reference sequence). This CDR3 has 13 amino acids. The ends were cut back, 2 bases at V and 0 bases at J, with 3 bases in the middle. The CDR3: CASSLSSTDTQYF. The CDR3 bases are TGTGCCAGCAGCTTATCTAGCACAGATACGCAGTATTTT.

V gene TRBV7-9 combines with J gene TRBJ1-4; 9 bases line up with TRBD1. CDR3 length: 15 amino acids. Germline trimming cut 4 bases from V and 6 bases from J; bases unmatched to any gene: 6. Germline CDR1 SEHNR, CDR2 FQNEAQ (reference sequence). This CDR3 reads CASSSNRDRDEKLFF. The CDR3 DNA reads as TGTGCCAGCAGCTCAAACCGGGACAGGGATGAAAAACTGTTTTTT.

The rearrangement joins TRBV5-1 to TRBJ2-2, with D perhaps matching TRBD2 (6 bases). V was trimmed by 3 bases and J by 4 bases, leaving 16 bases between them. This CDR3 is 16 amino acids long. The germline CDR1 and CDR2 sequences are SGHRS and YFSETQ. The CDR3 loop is CASSSKGLEPTGELFF. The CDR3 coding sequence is TGCGCCAGCAGCTCAAAGGGACTGGAACCCACCGGGGAGCTGTTTTTT.

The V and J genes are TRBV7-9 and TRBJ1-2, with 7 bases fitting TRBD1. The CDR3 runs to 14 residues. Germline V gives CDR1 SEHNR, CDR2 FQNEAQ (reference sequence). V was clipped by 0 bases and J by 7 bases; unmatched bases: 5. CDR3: CASSLARQGSGYTF. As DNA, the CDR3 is TGTGCCAGCAGCTTAGCCCGACAGGGTAGTGGCTACACCTTC.

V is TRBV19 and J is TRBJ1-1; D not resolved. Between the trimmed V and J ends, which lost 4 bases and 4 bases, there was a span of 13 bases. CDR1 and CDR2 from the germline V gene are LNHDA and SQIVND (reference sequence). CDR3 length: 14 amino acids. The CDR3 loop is CASSREGLATEAFF. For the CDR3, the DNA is TGTGCCAGTAGTAGGGAGGGCTTGGCCACTGAAGCTTTCTTT.

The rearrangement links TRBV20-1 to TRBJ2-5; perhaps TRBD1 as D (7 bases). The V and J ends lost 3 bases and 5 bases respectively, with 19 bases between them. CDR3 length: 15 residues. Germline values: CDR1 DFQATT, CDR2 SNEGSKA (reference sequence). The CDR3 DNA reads TGCAGTGCTAGTCCAGGGGGGATAAATCGGGAGACCCAGTACTTC. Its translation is CSASPGGINRETQYF.

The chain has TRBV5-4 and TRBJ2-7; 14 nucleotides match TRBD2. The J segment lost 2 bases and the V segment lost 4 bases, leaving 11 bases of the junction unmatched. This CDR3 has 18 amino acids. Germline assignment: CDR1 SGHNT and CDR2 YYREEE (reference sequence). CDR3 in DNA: TGTGCCAGCAGCCAGCCGGGACTAGCGGGGGTGAAACCCTACGAGCAGTACTTC. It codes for CASSQPGLAGVKPYEQYF. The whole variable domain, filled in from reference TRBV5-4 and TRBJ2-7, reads ETGVTQSPTHLIKTRGQQVTLRCSSQSGHNTVSWYQQALGQGPQFIFQYYREEENGRGNFPPRFSGLQFPNYSSELNVNALELDDSALYLCASSQPGLAGVKPYEQYFGPGTRLTVT.

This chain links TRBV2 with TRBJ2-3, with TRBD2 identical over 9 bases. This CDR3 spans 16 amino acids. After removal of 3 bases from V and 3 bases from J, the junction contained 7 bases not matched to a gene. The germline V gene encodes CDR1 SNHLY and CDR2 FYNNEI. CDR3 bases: TGTGCCAGCAGTGAGTCCCCTAGCGGGATGACAGATACGCAGTATTTT. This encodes CASSESPSGMTDTQYF.

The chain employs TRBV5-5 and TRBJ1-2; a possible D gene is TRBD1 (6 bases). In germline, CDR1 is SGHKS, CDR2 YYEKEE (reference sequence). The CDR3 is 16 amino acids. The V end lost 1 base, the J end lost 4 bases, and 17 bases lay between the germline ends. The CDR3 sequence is CASSLLGGGDGYGYTF. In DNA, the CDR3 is TGTGCCAGCAGCTTGTTAGGGGGAGGGGACGGCTATGGCTACACCTTC. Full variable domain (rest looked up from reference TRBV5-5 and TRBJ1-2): DAGVTQSPTHLIKTRGQQVTLRCSPISGHKSVSWYQQVLGQGPQFIFQYYEKEERGRGNFPDRFSARQFPNYSSELNVNALLLGDSALYLCASSLLGGGDGYGYTFGSGTRLTVV.

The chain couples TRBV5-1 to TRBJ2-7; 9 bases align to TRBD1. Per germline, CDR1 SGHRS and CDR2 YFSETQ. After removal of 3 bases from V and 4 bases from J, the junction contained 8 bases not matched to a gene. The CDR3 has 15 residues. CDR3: CASSWDGTGFYEQYF. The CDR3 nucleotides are TGCGCCAGCAGCTGGGACGGGACAGGGTTTTACGAGCAGTACTTC.

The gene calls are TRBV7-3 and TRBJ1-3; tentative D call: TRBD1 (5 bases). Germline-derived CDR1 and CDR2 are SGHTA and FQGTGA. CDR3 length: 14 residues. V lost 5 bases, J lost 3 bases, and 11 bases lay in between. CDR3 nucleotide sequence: TGTGCCAGCAGCCCAGGGTTTGGTGGAAACACCATATATTTT. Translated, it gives CASSPGFGGNTIYF.

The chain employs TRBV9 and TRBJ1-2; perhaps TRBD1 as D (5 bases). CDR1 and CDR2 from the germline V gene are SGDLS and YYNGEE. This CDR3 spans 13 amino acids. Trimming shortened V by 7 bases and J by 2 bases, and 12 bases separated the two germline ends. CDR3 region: CASSLDRNYGYTF. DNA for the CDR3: TGTGCCAGCTCCTTAGACAGAAACTATGGCTACACCTTC.

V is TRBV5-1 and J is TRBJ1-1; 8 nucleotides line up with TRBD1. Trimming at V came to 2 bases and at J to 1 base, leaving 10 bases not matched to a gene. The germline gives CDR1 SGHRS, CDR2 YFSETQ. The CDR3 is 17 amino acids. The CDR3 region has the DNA TGCGCCAGCAGCTTAAAAGACAGGGGCCTAACGAACACTGAAGCTTTCTTT. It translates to CASSLKDRGLTNTEAFF.

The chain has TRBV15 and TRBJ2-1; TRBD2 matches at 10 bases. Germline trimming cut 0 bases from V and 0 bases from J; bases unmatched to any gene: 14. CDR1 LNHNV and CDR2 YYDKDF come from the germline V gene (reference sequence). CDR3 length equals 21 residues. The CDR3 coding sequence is TGTGCCACCAGCAGAGAGATACCGGGACTAGCGTCCTCACCCTCCTACAATGAGCAGTTCTTC. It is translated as CATSREIPGLASSPSYNEQFF.

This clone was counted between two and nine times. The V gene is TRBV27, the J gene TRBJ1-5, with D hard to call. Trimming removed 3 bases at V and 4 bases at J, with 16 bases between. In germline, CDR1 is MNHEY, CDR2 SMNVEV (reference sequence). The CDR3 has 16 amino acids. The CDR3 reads CASSFLSGSQNQPQHF. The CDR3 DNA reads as TGTGCCAGCAGTTTTCTCAGCGGCAGCCAAAATCAGCCCCAGCATTTT.

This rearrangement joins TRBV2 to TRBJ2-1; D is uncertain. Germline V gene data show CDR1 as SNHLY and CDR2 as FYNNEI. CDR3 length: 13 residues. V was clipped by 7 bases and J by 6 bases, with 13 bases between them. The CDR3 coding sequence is TGTGCCAGCAAATCGGTCCTGAGCAATGAGCAGTTCTTC. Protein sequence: CASKSVLSNEQFF.

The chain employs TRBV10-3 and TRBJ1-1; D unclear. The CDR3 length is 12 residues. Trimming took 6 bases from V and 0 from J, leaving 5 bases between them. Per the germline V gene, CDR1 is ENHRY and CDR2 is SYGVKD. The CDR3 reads CAISALNTEAFF. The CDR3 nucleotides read TGTGCCATCAGCGCGTTGAACACTGAAGCTTTCTTT.

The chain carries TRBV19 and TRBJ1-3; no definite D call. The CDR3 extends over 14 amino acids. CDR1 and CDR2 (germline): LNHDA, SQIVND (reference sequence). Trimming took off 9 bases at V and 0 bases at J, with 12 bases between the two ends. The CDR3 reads CAREGFRSGNTIYF. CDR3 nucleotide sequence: TGTGCCAGAGAGGGTTTTCGCTCTGGAAACACCATATATTTT.